This T cell receptor beta chain was observed in a study of T cells in localized non-small cell lung cancer. Overall study findings and caveats: An association was observed between higher blood T cell density and longer overall survival. Since sequencing was restricted to only one region of the tumor, intratumor heterogeneity remains a possibility. Uninvolved adjacent lung had the highest recorded T cell clonality, with tumor below it. A median approximately 57 of the top 100 tumor clones appeared in adjacent lung.

With respect to this clone: What it binds is not known.

The data were produced by immunoSEQ multiplex PCR, yet TCRdb's version contains in-frame clones alone and is incomplete. Of around 20,000 clones detected, about 90% appear once; the ten largest clones hold less than 3%. Trimming removed 4 bases at V and 2 bases at J, with 15 bases between. There are 15 residues in the CDR3. In germline, CDR1 is SGHRS, CDR2 YFSETQ. The source is a woman aged 40 to 75 with stage I lung adenocarcinoma. This chain connects TRBV5-1 to TRBJ1-1; the D is unclear. The sequencing here drew on peripheral blood, taken before any cancer treatment. DNA of the CDR3: TGCGCCAGCAGCGTCTTCGGAGGGATTAACACTGAAGCTTTCTTT. Protein product: CASSVFGGINTEAFF.